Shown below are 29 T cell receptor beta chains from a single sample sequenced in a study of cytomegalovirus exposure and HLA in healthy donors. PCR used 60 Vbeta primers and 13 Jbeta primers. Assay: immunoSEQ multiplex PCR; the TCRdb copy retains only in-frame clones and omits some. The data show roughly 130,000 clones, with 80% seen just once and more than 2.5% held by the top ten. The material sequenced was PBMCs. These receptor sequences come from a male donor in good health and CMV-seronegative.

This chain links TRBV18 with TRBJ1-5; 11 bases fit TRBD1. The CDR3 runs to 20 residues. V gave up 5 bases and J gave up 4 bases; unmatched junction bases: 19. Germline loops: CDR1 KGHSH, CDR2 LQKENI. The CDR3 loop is CASSSLPGQGVAFRNQPQHF. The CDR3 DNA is TGTGCCAGCTCATCGCTGCCGGGACAGGGGGTTGCATTTCGTAATCAGCCCCAGCATTTT.

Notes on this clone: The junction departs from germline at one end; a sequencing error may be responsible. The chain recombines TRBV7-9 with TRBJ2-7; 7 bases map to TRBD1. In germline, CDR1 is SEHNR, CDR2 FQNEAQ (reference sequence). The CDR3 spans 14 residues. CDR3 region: CSSSPPTGVYEQYF. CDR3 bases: TGTTCCAGCAGCCCACCTACAGGGGTCTACGAGCAGTACTTC.

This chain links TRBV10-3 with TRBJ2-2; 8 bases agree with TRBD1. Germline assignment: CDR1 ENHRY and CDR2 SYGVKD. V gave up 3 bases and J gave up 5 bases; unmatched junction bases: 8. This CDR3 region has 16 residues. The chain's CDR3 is CAISDLQGERTGELFF. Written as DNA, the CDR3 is TGTGCCATCAGTGATTTACAGGGGGAGAGGACCGGGGAGCTGTTTTTT.

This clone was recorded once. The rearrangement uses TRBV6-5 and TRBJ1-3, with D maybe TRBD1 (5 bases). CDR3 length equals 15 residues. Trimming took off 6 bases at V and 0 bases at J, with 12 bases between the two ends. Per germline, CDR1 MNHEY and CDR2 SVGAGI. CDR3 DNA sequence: TGTGCCAGCAGACCTCCAGGGATCTCTGGAAACACCATATATTTT. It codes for CASRPPGISGNTIYF.

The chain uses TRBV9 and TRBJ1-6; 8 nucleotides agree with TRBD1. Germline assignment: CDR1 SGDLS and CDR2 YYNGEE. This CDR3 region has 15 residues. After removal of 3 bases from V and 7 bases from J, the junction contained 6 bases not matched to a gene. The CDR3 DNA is TGTGCCAGCAGCGCTACAGGGGGATGGAATTCACCCCTCCACTTT. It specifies CASSATGGWNSPLHF.

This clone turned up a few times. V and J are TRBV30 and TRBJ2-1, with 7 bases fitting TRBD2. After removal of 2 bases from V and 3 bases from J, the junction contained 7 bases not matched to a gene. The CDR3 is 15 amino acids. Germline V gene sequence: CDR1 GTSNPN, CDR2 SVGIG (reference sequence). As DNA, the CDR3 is TGTGCCTGGAGTTACGCGGGAGCCAACTACAATGAGCAGTTCTTC. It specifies CAWSYAGANYNEQFF.

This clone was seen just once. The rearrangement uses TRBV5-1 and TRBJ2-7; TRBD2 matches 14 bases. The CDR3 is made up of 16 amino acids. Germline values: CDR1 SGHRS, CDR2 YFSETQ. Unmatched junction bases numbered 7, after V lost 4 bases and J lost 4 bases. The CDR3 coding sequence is TGCGCCAGCAGCCCTAGGACTAGCGGGGGGACGTACGAGCAGTACTTC. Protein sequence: CASSPRTSGGTYEQYF.

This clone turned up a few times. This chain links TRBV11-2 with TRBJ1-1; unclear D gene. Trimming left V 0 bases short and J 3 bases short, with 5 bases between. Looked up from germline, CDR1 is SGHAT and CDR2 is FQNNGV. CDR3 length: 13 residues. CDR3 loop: CASSLDRYTEAFF. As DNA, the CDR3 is TGTGCCAGCAGCTTAGACAGGTACACTGAAGCTTTCTTT.

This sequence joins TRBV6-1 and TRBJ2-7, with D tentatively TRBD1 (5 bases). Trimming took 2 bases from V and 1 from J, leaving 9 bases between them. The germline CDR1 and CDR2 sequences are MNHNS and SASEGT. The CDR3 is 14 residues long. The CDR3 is CASSEIQGSYEQYF. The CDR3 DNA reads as TGTGCCAGCAGTGAAATCCAGGGTTCCTACGAGCAGTACTTC.

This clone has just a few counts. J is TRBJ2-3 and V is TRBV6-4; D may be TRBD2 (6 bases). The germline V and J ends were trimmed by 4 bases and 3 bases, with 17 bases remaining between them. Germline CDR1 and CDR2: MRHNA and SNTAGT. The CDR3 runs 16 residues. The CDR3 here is CASSATSRENTDTQYF. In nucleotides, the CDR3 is TGTGCCAGCAGTGCTACATCACGGGAGAATACAGATACGCAGTATTTT.

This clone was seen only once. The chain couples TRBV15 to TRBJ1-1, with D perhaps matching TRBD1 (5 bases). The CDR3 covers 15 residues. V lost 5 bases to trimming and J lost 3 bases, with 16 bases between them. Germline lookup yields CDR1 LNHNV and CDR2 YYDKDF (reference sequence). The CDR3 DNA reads TGTGCCACCAGCTCAAAGAGTCAGGGTGACACTGAAGCTTTCTTT. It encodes CATSSKSQGDTEAFF. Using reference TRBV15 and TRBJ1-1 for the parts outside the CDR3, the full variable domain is DAMVIQNPRYQVTQFGKPVTLSCSQTLNHNVMYWYQQKSSQAPKLLFHYYDKDFNNEADTPDNFQSRRPNTSFCFLDIRSPGLGDTAMYLCATSSKSQGDTEAFFGQGTRLTVV.

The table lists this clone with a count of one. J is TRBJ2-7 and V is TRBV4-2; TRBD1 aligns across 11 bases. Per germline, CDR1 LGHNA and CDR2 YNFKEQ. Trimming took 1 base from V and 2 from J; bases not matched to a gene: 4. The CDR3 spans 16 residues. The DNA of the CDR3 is TGTGCCAGCAGCCAAGCGGGACAGGGGGAACCCTACGAGCAGTACTTC. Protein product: CASSQAGQGEPYEQYF.

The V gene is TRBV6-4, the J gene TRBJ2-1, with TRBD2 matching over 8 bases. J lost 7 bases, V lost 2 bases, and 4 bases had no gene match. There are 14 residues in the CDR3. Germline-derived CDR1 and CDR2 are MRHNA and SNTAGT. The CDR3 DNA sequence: TGTGCCAGCAGTGACGGGGTAGCGGGGAATGAGCAGTTCTTC. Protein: CASSDGVAGNEQFF.

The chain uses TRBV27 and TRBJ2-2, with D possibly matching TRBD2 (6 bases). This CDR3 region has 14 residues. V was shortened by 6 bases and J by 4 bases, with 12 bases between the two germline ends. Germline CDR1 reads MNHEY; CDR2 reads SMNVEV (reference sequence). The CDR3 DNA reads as TGTGCCAGCAGATTTACGGGAGTCACCGGGGAGCTGTTTTTT. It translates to CASRFTGVTGELFF.

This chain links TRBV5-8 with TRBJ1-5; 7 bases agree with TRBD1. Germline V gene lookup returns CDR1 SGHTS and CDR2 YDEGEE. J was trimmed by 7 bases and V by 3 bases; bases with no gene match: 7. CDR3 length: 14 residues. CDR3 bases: TGTGCCAGCAGCTCTCGGACAGGCGACCAGCCCCAGCATTTT. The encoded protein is CASSSRTGDQPQHF.

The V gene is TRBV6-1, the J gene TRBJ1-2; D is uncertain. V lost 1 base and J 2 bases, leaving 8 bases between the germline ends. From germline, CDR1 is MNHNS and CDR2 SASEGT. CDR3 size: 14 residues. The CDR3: CASSEDWANYGYTF. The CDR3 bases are TGTGCCAGCAGTGAAGATTGGGCCAACTATGGCTACACCTTC.

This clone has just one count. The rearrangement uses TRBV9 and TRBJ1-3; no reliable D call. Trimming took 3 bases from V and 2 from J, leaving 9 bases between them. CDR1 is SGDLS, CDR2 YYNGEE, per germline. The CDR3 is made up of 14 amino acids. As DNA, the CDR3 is TGTGCCAGCAGCGGACTCGGGGCTGGAAACACCATATATTTT. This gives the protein CASSGLGAGNTIYF. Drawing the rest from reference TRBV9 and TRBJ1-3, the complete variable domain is DSGVTQTPKHLITATGQRVTLRCSPRSGDLSVYWYQQSLDQGLQFLIQYYNGEERAKGNILERFSAQQFPDLHSELNLSSLELGDSALYFCASSGLGAGNTIYFGEGSWLTVV.

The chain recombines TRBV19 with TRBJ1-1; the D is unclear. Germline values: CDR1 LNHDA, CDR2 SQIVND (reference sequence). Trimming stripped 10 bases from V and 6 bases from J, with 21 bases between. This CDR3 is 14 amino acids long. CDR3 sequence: CAISRTGRTPEAFF. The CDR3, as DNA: TGTGCCATATCGAGGACGGGGAGAACGCCTGAAGCTTTCTTT.

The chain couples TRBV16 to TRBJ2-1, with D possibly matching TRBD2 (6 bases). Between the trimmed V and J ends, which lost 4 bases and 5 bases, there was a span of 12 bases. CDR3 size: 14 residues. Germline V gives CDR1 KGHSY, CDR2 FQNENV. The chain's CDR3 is CASSLYSGDNEQFF. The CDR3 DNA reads TGTGCCAGCAGCCTATACTCGGGGGACAATGAGCAGTTCTTC.

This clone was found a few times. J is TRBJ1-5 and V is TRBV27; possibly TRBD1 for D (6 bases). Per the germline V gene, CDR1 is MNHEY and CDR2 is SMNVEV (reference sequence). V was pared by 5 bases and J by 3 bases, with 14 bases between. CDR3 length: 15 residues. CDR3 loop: CASSLSGVPNQPQHF. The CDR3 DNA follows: TGTGCCAGCAGTCTCTCAGGGGTTCCCAATCAGCCCCAGCATTTT.

CDR3 bases: TGCAGCGTTCGCACCGGGTGGTCAACCAATGAGCAGTTCTTC. Translating it yields CSVRTGWSTNEQFF. This chain links TRBV29-1 with TRBJ2-1; no firm D call. The CDR3 has 14 residues. V lost 5 bases, J lost 6 bases, and 17 bases lay in between. Per germline, CDR1 SQVTM and CDR2 ANQGSEA.

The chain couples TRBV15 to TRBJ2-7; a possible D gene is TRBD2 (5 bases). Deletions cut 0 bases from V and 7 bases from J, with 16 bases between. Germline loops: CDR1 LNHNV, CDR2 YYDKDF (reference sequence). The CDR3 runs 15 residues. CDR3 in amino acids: CATSRDPGPGWEQYF. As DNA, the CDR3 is TGTGCCACCAGCAGAGATCCCGGGCCGGGATGGGAGCAGTACTTC.

The CDR3 DNA follows: TGTGCCAGCAGCTTGGGTGGCAGGGGGACTGGAAACACCATATATTTT. Translated, it gives CASSLGGRGTGNTIYF. The V gene is TRBV5-5, the J gene TRBJ1-3; 7 bases fit TRBD1. Germline V gene data show CDR1 as SGHKS and CDR2 as YYEKEE (reference sequence). The trim removed 0 bases at V and 2 bases at J, leaving 5 bases unmatched. CDR3 size: 16 residues. The full variable domain, rest sourced from reference TRBV5-5 and TRBJ1-3, is DAGVTQSPTHLIKTRGQQVTLRCSPISGHKSVSWYQQVLGQGPQFIFQYYEKEERGRGNFPDRFSARQFPNYSSELNVNALLLGDSALYLCASSLGGRGTGNTIYFGEGSWLTVV.

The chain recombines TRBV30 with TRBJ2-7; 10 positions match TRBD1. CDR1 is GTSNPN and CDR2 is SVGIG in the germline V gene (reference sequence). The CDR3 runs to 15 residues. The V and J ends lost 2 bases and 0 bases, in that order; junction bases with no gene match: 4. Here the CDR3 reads CAWSPGTGASYEQYF. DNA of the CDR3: TGTGCCTGGAGTCCAGGGACAGGGGCCTCCTACGAGCAGTACTTC.

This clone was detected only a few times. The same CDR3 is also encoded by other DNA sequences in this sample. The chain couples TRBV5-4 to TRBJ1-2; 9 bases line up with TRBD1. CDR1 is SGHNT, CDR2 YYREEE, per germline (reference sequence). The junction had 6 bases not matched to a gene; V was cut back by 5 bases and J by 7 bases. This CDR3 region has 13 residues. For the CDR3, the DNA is TGTGCCAGCAGTCTACAGGGGGCGGGTGGCTACACCTTC. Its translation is CASSLQGAGGYTF.

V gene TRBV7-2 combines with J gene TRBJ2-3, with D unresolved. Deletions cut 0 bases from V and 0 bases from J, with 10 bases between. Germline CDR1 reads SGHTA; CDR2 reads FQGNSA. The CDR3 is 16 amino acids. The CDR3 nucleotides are TGTGCCAGCAGCTTAGCGCTACTAAGGAGCACAGATACGCAGTATTTT. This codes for CASSLALLRSTDTQYF.

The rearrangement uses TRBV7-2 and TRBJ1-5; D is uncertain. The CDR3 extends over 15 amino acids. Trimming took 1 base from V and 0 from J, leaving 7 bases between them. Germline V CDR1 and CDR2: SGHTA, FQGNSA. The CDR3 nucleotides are TGTGCCAGCAGCTTAGGTGGGAGTAGCAATCAGCCCCAGCATTTT. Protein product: CASSLGGSSNQPQHF.

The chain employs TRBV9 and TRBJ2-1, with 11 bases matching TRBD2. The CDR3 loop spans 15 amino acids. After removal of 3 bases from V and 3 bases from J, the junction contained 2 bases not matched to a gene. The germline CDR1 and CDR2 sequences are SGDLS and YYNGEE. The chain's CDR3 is CASSALAGGYNEQFF. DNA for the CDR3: TGTGCCAGCAGCGCCCTAGCGGGGGGCTACAATGAGCAGTTCTTC.

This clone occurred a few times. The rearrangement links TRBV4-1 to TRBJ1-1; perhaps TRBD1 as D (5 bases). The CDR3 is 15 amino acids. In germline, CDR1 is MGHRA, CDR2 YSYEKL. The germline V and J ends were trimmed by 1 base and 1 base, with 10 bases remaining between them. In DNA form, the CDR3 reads TGCGCCAGCAGCCAAGGTCGTCAGGGGAACACTGAAGCTTTCTTT. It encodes CASSQGRQGNTEAFF.